This T cell receptor (beta chain) was captured in a study of technical replicates of blood from a handful of donors. Losses at the gene ends were 2 bases for V and 4 bases for J; bases not matched to a gene: 6. Per germline, CDR1 SGHVS and CDR2 FQNEAQ. The CDR3 loop spans 15 amino acids. The assay was immunoSEQ multiplex PCR, and TCRdb's table has in-frame clones only and misses some. The sample contains 9,500 to 15,000 clones, roughly nine tenths of which appear only once. The sequencing input was PBMCs. The chain uses TRBV7-8 and TRBJ2-7; 9 bases match TRBD2. The receptor was derived from a human donor in good health. The chain's CDR3 is CASSLPSGKPYEQYF. The CDR3 DNA sequence: TGTGCCAGCAGCTTACCTAGCGGGAAGCCTTACGAGCAGTACTTC.